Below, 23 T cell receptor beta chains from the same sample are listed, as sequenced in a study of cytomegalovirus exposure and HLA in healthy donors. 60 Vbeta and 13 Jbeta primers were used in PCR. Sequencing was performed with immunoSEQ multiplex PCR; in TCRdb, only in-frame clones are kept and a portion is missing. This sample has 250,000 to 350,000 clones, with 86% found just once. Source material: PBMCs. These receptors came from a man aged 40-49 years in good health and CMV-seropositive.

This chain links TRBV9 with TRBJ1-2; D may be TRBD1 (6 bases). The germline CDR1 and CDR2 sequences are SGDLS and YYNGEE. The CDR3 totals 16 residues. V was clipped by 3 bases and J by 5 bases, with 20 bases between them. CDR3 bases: TGTGCCAGCAGCGATGACCTTGGGGGCGCTGGGTATGGCTACACCTTC. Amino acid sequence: CASSDDLGGAGYGYTF. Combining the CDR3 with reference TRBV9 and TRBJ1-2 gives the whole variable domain DSGVTQTPKHLITATGQRVTLRCSPRSGDLSVYWYQQSLDQGLQFLIQYYNGEERAKGNILERFSAQQFPDLHSELNLSSLELGDSALYFCASSDDLGGAGYGYTFGSGTRLTVV.

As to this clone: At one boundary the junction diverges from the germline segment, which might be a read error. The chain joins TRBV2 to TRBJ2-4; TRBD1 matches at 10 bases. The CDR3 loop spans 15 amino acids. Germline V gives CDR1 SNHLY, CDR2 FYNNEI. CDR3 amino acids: CASSELRGQGSSLHF. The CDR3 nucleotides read TGTGCCAGCAGTGAATTAAGGGGACAGGGGTCGTCCCTCCACTTC.

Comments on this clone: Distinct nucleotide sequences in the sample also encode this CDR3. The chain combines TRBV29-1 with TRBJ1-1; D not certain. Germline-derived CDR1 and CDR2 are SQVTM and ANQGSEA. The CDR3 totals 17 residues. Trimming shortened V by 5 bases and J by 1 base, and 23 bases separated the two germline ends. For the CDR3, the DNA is TGCAGCGTTTCCACAAGTGGAGAACGGCATACGAACACTGAAGCTTTCTTT. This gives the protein CSVSTSGERHTNTEAFF.

The chain's CDR3 is CASSFTVTGGRTEAFF. The CDR3 bases are TGTGCCAGCAGTTTTACCGTGACAGGGGGCAGGACTGAAGCTTTCTTT. The rearrangement links TRBV5-5 to TRBJ1-1; 10 bases map to TRBD1. The CDR3 is 16 amino acids. The germline V gene has CDR1 SGHKS and CDR2 YYEKEE (reference sequence). Germline trimming cut 5 bases from V and 5 bases from J; bases unmatched to any gene: 12.

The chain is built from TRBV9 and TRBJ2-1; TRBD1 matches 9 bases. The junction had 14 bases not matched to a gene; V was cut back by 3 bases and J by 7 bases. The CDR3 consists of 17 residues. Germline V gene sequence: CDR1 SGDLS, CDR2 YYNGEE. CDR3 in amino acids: CASSGFPGQGKFNEQFF. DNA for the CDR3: TGTGCCAGCAGCGGATTCCCGGGACAGGGTAAATTTAATGAGCAGTTCTTC.

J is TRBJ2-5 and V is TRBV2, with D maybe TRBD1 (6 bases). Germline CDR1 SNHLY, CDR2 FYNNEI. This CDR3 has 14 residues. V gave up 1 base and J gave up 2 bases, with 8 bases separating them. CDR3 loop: CASSEGTEQETQYF. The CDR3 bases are TGTGCCAGCAGTGAAGGGACAGAACAAGAGACCCAGTACTTC.

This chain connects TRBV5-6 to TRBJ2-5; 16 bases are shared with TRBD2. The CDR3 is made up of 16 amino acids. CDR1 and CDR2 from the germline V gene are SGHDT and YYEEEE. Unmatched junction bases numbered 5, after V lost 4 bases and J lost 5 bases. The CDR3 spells CASSPGLAGGVETQYF. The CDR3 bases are TGTGCCAGCAGCCCGGGACTAGCGGGAGGGGTGGAGACCCAGTACTTC.

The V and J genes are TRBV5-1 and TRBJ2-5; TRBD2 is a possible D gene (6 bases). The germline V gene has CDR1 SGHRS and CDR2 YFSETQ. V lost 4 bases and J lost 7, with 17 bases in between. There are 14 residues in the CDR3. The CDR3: CASSLAGAGGTQYF. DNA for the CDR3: TGCGCCAGCAGCCTTGCCGGGGCCGGGGGGACCCAGTACTTC.

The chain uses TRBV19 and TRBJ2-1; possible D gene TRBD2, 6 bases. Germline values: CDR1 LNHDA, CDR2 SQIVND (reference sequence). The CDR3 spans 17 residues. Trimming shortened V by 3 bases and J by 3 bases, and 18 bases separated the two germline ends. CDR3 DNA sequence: TGTGCCAGTAGTATTCCCTCGGGAGCGAGTTTCTACAATGAGCAGTTCTTC. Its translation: CASSIPSGASFYNEQFF.

CDR3 sequence: CASSLGGQGHGYGYTF. The CDR3 region has the DNA TGCGCCAGCAGCTTGGGGGGACAGGGGCATGGCTATGGCTACACCTTC. The chain links TRBV5-1 to TRBJ1-2, with 10 bases lining up with TRBD1. The CDR3 sequence is 16 residues long. V gave up 0 bases and J gave up 4 bases; unmatched junction bases: 6. Germline-derived CDR1 and CDR2 are SGHRS and YFSETQ.

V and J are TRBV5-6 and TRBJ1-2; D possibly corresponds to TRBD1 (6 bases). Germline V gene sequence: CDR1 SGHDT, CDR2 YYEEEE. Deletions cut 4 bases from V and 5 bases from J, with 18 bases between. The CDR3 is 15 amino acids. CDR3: CASSLDRPKRYGYTF. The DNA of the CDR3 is TGTGCCAGCAGCCTGGACAGACCGAAACGGTATGGCTACACCTTC.

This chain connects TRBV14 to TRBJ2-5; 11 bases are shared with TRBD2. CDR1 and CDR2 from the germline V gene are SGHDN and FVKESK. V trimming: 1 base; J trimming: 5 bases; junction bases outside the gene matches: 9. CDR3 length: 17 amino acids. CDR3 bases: TGTGCCAGCAGCCAAGGTTGGCTAGCGGGAGGAAGGGAGACCCAGTACTTC. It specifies CASSQGWLAGGRETQYF.

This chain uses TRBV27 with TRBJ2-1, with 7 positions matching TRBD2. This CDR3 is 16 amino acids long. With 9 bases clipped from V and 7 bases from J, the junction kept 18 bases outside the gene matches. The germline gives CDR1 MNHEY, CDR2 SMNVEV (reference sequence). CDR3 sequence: CASSKGRESPWNEQFF. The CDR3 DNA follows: TGTGCCAGTTCCAAGGGGCGGGAGAGTCCGTGGAATGAGCAGTTCTTC.

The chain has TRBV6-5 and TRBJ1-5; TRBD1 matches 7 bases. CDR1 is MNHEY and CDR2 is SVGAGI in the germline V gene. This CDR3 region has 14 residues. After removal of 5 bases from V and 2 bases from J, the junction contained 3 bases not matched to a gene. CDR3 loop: CASSLTGGNQPQHF. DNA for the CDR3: TGTGCCAGCAGTCTTACAGGGGGCAATCAGCCCCAGCATTTT.

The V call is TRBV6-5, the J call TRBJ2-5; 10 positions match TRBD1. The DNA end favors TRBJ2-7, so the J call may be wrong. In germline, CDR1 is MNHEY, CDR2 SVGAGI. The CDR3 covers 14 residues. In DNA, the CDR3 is TGTGCCAGCAGTAGACAGGGGGCCTCCTACGAGCAGTACTTC. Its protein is CASSRQGASYEQYF.

CDR3 sequence (DNA): TGTGCCAGCAGCTCCCTAAAGAGGCAGGGAGGTCCAGATACGCAGTATTTT. Its translation is CASSSLKRQGGPDTQYF. The rearrangement joins TRBV11-2 to TRBJ2-3; tentatively, D is TRBD2 (6 bases). V was shortened by 4 bases and J by 4 bases, with 21 bases between the two germline ends. The CDR3 has 17 amino acids. From germline, CDR1 is SGHAT and CDR2 FQNNGV.

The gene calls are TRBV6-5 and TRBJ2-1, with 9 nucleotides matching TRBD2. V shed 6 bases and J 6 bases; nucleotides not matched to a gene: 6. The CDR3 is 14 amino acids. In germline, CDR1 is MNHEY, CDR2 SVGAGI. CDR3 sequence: CASRLSGSGNEQFF. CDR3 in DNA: TGTGCCAGCAGGCTTAGCGGGAGTGGCAATGAGCAGTTCTTC.

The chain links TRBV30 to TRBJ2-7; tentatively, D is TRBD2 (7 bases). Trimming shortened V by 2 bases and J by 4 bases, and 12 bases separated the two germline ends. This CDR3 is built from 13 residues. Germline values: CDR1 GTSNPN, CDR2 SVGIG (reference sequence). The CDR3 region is CAWSRGGSYEQYF. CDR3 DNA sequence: TGTGCCTGGAGTAGGGGGGGGTCATACGAGCAGTACTTC.

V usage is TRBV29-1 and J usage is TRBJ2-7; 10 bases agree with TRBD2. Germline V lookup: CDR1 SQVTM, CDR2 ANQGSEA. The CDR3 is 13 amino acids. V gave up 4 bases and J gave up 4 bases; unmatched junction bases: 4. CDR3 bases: TGCAGCGTTGGTAGCGGGAGGCGATACGAGCAGTACTTC. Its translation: CSVGSGRRYEQYF.

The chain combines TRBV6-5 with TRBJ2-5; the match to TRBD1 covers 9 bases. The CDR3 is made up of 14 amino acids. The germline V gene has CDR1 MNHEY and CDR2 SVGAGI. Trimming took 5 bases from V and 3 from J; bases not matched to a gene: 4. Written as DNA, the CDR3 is TGTGCCAGCAGTCATCGGACAGGGGAAGAGACCCAGTACTTC. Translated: CASSHRTGEETQYF.

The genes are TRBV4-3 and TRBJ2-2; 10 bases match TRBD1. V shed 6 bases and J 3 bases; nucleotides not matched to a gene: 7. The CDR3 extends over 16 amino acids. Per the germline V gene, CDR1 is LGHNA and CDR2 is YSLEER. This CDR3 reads CASRHDRGLYTGELFF. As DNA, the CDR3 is TGCGCCAGCAGACATGACAGGGGGCTTTACACCGGGGAGCTGTTTTTT.

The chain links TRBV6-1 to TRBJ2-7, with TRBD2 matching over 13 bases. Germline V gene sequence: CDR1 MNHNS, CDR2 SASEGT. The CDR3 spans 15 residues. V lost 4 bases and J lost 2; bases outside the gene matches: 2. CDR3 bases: TGTGCCAGCAGTGGACTAGCGGGAGGTACCTACGAGCAGTACTTC. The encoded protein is CASSGLAGGTYEQYF.

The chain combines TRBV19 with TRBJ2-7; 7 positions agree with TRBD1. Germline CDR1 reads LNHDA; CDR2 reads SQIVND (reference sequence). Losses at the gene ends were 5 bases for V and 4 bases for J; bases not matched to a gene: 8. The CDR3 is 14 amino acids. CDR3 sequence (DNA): TGTGCCAGTAGTTCGTCAGGGGGTGGGTACGAGCAGTACTTC. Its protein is CASSSSGGGYEQYF.